This is a list of T cell receptor beta chains from one sample in a study of blood T cells in healthy people across ages. TCRdb re-called the 5' RACE reads through MiXCR, storing one row per CDR3 protein. The sample consists of about 800,000 distinct CDR3 sequences, 25% of them appearing once. The sample was also reused in another study, on T cells of mothers and their children.

The specimen sequenced was blood. These receptors originate from a boy aged 5-17 years in good health. Both conserved end residues are part of each CDR3. The D gene is left open where the match is weak. The listing skips clone size in some rows; elsewhere it reads once, few, many or a size class.

J,length,size,V,D,CDR3,DNA
TRBJ2-5,12,NA,TRBV13,TRBD2,CASSQGLAGQYF,TGTGCCAGCAGCCAGGGACTAGCGGGACAGTACTTC
TRBJ1-1,14,few,TRBV7-6,NA,CASSLYLQSHEAFF,TGTGCCAGCAGCTTATATTTACAGTCCCATGAAGCTTTCTTT
TRBJ2-5,13,few,TRBV5-1,NA,CTSSLRSQETQYF,TGCACCAGCAGCTTGAGGTCCCAAGAGACCCAGTACTTC
TRBJ2-7,18,NA,TRBV6-2/TRBV6-3,NA,CASSYSPTPPGDPYEQYF,TGTGCCAGCAGTTACTCGCCCACTCCGCCGGGGGACCCCTACGAGCAGTACTTC
TRBJ1-3,13,few,TRBV28,NA,CASSPLEWNTIYF,TGTGCCAGCAGCCCTCTTGAGTGGAACACCATATATTTT
TRBJ2-5,14,NA,TRBV27,NA,CASSLSVREETQYF,TGTGCCAGCAGTTTATCGGTTAGGGAGGAGACCCAGTACTTC
TRBJ2-2,13,many,TRBV29-1,NA,CSVTRATTGELFF,TGCAGCGTTACTAGGGCTACTACCGGGGAGCTGTTTTTT
TRBJ2-5,11,NA,TRBV5-1,NA,CASSLGVTQYF,TGCGCCAGCAGCTTGGGAGTGACCCAGTACTTC
TRBJ2-5,13,NA,TRBV20-1,NA,CSAEAERQETQYF,TGCAGTGCCGAGGCGGAGAGACAAGAGACCCAGTACTTC
TRBJ2-7,14,NA,TRBV7-9,TRBD1,CASSGQGRGYEQYF,TGTGCCAGCAGCGGACAGGGACGGGGGTACGAGCAGTACTTC
TRBJ2-5,14,NA,TRBV29-1,NA,CSVVFQGGQETQYF,TGCAGCGTTGTATTCCAGGGCGGCCAAGAGACCCAGTACTTC
TRBJ2-4,16,NA,TRBV7-9,TRBD1,CASCPSSGGAKNIQYF,TGTGCCTCCTGTCCGAGCTCAGGGGGAGCCAAAAACATTCAGTACTTC
TRBJ1-2,15,NA,TRBV25-1,NA,CASSDPGLANYGYTF,TGTGCCAGCAGTGATCCGGGGTTAGCTAACTATGGCTACACCTTC
TRBJ2-7,17,NA,TRBV29-1,NA,CSVEVGRYRSSSYEQYF,TGCAGCGTTGAGGTGGGGAGATATCGTAGTAGCTCCTACGAGCAGTACTTC
TRBJ2-7,16,NA,TRBV9,TRBD1,CASSVAKGQPFYEQYF,TGTGCCAGCAGCGTAGCAAAGGGACAGCCTTTCTACGAGCAGTACTTC
TRBJ2-7,16,few,TRBV27,TRBD2,CASSPKLAGATYEQYF,TGTGCCAGCAGTCCGAAACTAGCGGGGGCCACCTACGAGCAGTACTTC
TRBJ2-5,14,NA,TRBV12-3/TRBV12-4,TRBD2,CASRERTSRETQYF,TGTGCCAGCAGAGAGCGGACTAGCAGGGAGACCCAGTACTTC
TRBJ2-5,15,NA,TRBV13,NA,CASSLGGGVKETQYF,TGTGCCAGCAGCTTAGGAGGAGGGGTGAAGGAGACCCAGTACTTC
TRBJ1-1,15,few,TRBV25-1,TRBD1,CASSALPEGQGAAFF,TGTGCCAGCAGTGCACTCCCAGAAGGGCAGGGGGCAGCTTTCTTT
TRBJ2-1,14,NA,TRBV7-2,NA,CASSKPGPLNEQFF,TGTGCCAGCAGCAAACCGGGACCTCTTAATGAGCAGTTCTTC
TRBJ2-6,14,few,TRBV6-1,NA,CASGVGSGANVLTF,TGTGCCAGCGGGGTCGGCTCTGGGGCCAACGTCCTGACTTTC
TRBJ1-4,15,few,TRBV4-3,TRBD1,CASSQEEGAREKLFF,TGCGCCAGCAGCCAAGAAGAGGGGGCGCGTGAAAAACTGTTTTTT
TRBJ1-1,15,NA,TRBV5-1,NA,CASSLDSRDTTEAFF,TGCGCCAGCAGCTTGGACTCACGGGACACCACTGAAGCTTTCTTT
TRBJ2-3,15,NA,TRBV5-4,NA,CASSPAADRTDTQYF,TGTGCCAGCAGCCCAGCTGCTGATCGCACAGATACGCAGTATTTT
TRBJ2-5,20,few,TRBV28,TRBD2,CASSLRPGASGRDGQETQYF,TGTGCCAGCAGTTTACGCCCCGGGGCTAGCGGGAGGGACGGCCAAGAGACCCAGTACTTC
TRBJ1-3,15,few,TRBV3-1,NA,CASSREQVSGNTIYF,TGTGCCAGCAGCCGCGAACAGGTCTCTGGAAACACCATATATTTT
TRBJ2-2,13,few,TRBV6-2/TRBV6-3,TRBD1,CASRTGDTGELFF,TGTGCCAGTCGGACAGGCGACACCGGGGAGCTGTTTTTT
TRBJ2-1,15,NA,TRBV20-1,TRBD2,CSASGRGERNNEQFF,TGCAGTGCTAGCGGGCGGGGGGAAAGGAACAATGAGCAGTTCTTC
TRBJ2-7,14,NA,TRBV28,NA,CASNRLDLSYEQYF,TGTGCCAGCAACCGACTAGATTTGTCCTACGAGCAGTACTTC
TRBJ2-5,14,many,TRBV10-3,TRBD1,CAISATGVEETQYF,TGTGCCATCAGTGCGACAGGGGTTGAAGAGACCCAGTACTTC
TRBJ2-5,16,few,TRBV28,NA,CASSPPGPLGRKTQYF,TGTGCCAGCAGCCCCCCGGGCCCGCTGGGGAGGAAGACCCAGTACTTC
TRBJ2-1,14,many,TRBV5-4,TRBD2,CASSFGGAENEQFF,TGTGCCAGCAGCTTCGGGGGGGCGGAAAATGAGCAGTTCTTC
TRBJ2-7,15,NA,TRBV11-2,TRBD2,CASSPTSGATYEQYF,TGTGCCAGCAGCCCGACTAGCGGGGCAACCTACGAGCAGTACTTC
TRBJ2-7,14,NA,TRBV27,NA,CASSRNGGDYEQYF,TGTGCCAGCAGTCGTAATGGAGGGGACTACGAGCAGTACTTC
TRBJ2-3,14,many,TRBV7-3,TRBD2,CASSPTGGGDTQYF,TGTGCCAGCAGCCCCACGGGAGGTGGAGATACGCAGTATTTT
TRBJ1-6,13,NA,TRBV18,NA,CASSPDSNSPLHF,TGTGCCAGCTCACCAGACAGTAATTCACCCCTCCACTTT